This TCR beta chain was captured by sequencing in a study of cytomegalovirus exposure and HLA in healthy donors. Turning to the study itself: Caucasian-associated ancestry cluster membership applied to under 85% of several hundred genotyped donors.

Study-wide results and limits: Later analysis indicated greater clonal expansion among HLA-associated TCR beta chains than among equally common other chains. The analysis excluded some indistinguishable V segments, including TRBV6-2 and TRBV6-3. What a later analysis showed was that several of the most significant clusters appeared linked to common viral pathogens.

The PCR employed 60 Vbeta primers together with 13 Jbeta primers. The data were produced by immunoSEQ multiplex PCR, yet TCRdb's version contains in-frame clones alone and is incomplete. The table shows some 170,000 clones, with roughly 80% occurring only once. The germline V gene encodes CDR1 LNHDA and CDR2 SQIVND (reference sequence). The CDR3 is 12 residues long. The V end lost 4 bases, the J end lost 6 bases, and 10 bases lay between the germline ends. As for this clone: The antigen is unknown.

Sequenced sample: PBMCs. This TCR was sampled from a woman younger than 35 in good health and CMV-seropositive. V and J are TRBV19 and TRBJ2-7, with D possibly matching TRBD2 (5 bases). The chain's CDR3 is CASSRVGSEQYF. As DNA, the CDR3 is TGTGCCAGTAGTAGAGTGGGGAGCGAGCAGTACTTC. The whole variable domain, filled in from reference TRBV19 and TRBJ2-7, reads DGGITQSPKYLFRKEGQNVTLSCEQNLNHDAMYWYRQDPGQGLRLIYYSQIVNDFQKGDIAEGYSVSREKKESFPLTVTSAQKNPTAFYLCASSRVGSEQYFGPGTRLTVT.